This record concerns one TCR beta chain sequence. Its specificity is unknown. The source of the sample is a study of beta chain features in type 1 diabetes. Study results and caveats: At VDJ recombination sites, type 1 diabetes patients had fewer insertions and more deleted nucleotides. TCRB CDR3s were moderately but significantly shorter in Type 1 diabetes patients in all four CD4+ subsets. Comparison showed that naive, central memory and Treg TCRB repertoires appeared more similar among patients than among healthy donors.

Based on CD45RO/CCR7/CD25/CD127/CD95/CD27, CD4+ regulatory, stem cell-like memory, naive and central memory cells were sorted. V lost 4 bases to trimming and J lost 8 bases, with 18 bases between them. The CDR3 loop spans 14 amino acids. The germline gives CDR1 SGHRS, CDR2 YFSETQ. The whole isolated RNA underwent reverse transcription, so sequencing captured expressed TCRB transcripts. Roughly 3.6 million reads per sample on average were obtained from naive, central memory and regulatory T cell samples. Measured with immunoSEQ multiplex PCR; TCRdb has only the in-frame clones, and not every one. The sample records about 260,000 clones, roughly 25% being singletons.

The receptor was derived from a woman aged 25 to 39 with type 1 diabetes. The chain is built from TRBV5-1 and TRBJ1-1, with D unclear. The sequenced material came from naive CD4+ T cells from blood. CDR3 DNA: TGCGCCAGCAGCCTCAGCGGGCAGACATTCGAAGCTTTCTTT. It specifies CASSLSGQTFEAFF.